Included here is one T cell receptor (beta chain) sequence, with context. Original processing methods: Reference gene primer amplification gave estimated nucleated cell counts. Assay used: immunoSEQ multiplex PCR; TCRdb lists only in-frame clones, some missing. The DNA gave D and trimming, while V, J and clone size come from that table. The sample consists of under 95,000 clones, around 88% of them appearing once. V was shortened by 7 bases and J by 6 bases, with 12 bases between the two germline ends. Germline V CDR1 and CDR2: ENHRY, SYGVKD. The CDR3 is 13 amino acids. This sample was taken from a study of blood T cell repertoires in COVID-19. The overall study: Italy, Spain and the United States were the sources of the convalescent and acute COVID-19 samples. Sample material is recorded as cDNA or gDNA derived from T cells, B-cell-depleted T cells, or PBMCs.

This receptor was taken from a man aged 55-75 years with acute or convalescent COVID-19. Material for sequencing was peripheral blood. The chain employs TRBV10-3 and TRBJ2-2; D is perhaps TRBD1 (6 bases). DNA of the CDR3: TGTGCCATCACCGAACAGGGACCCGGGGAGCTGTTTTTT. Its translation: CAITEQGPGELFF.